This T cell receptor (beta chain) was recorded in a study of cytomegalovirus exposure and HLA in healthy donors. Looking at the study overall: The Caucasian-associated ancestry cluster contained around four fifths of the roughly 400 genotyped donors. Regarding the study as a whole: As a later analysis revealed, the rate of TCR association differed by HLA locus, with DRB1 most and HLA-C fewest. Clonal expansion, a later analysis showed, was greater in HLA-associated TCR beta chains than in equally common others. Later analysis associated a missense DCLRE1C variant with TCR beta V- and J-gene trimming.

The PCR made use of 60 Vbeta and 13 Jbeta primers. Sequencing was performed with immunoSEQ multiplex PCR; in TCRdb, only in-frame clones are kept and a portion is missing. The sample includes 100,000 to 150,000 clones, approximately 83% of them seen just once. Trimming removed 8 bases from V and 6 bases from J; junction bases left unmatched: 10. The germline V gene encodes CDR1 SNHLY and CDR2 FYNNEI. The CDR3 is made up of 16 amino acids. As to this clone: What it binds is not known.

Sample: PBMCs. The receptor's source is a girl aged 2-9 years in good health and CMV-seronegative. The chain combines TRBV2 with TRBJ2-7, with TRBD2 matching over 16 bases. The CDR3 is CASLRGTSGRASEQYF. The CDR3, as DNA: TGTGCCAGCCTAAGGGGGACTAGCGGGAGGGCCTCCGAGCAGTACTTC.